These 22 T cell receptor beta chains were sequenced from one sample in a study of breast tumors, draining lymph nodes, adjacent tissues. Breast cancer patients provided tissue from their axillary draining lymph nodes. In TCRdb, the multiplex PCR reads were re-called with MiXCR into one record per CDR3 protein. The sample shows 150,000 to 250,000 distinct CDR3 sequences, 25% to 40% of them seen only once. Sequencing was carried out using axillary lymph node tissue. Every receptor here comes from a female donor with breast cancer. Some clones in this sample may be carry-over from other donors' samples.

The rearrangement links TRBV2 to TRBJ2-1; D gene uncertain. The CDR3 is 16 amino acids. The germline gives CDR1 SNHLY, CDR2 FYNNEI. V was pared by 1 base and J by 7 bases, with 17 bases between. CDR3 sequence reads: CASSEGLARLRNEQFF. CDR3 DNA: TGTGCCAGCAGTGAAGGGCTCGCCCGGCTGAGGAATGAGCAGTTCTTC.

The CDR3 DNA reads TGTGCCAGCAGTCAACTAGCGGGGGGAGTCTACGAGCAGTACTTC. As protein: CASSQLAGGVYEQYF. The V gene is TRBV28, the J gene TRBJ2-7; TRBD2 aligns across 12 bases. Germline V gene lookup returns CDR1 MDHEN and CDR2 SYDVKM. This CDR3 region has 15 residues. The J segment lost 3 bases and the V segment lost 5 bases, leaving 5 bases of the junction unmatched.

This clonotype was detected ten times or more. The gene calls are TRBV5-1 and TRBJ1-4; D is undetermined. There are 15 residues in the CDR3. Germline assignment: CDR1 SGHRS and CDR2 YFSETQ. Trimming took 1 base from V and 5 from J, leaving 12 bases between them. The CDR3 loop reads CASSLRGHDNEKLFF. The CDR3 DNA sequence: TGCGCCAGCAGCTTGCGAGGGCACGACAATGAAAAACTGTTTTTT.

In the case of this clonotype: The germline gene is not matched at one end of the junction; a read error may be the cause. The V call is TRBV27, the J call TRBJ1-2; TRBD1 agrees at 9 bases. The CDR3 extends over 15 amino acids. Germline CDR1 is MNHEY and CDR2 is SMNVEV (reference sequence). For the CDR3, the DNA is TGTCCCAGCAGTTTAGGACAGGGGTCTTACTATGGCTACACCTTC. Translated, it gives CPSSLGQGSYYGYTF.

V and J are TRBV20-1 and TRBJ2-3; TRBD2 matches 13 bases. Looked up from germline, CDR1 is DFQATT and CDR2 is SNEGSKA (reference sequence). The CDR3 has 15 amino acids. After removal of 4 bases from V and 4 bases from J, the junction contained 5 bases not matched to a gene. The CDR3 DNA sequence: TGCAGTGCTAAGACTAGCGGGGGGAGGCCAGATACGCAGTATTTT. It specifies CSAKTSGGRPDTQYF.

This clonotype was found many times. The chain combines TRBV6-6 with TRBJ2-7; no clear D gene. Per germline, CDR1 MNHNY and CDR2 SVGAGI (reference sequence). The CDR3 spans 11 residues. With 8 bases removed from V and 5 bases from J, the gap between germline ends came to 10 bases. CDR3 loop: CASALGDEQYF. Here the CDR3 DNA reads TGTGCCAGCGCCTTAGGCGACGAGCAGTACTTC.

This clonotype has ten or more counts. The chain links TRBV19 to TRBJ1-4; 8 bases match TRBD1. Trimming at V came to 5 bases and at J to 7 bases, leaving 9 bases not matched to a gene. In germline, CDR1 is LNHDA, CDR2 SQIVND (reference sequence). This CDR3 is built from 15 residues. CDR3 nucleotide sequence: TGTGCCAGTAGTGTCTCAGGGGGCTGGGGTGAAAAACTGTTTTTT. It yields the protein CASSVSGGWGEKLFF.

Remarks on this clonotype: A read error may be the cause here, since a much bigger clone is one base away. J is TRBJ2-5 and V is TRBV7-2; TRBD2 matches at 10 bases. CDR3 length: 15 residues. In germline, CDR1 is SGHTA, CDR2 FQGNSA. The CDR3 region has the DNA TGTGCCAGCAGCTTTAGGAGCGGGAGGGTGGAGACCCAGCACTTC. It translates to CASSFRSGRVETQHF.

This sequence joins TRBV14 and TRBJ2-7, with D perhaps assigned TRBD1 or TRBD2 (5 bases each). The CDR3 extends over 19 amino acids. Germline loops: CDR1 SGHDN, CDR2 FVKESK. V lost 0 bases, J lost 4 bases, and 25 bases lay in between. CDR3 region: CASSQDLGAGERPKYEQYF. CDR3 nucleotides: TGTGCCAGCAGCCAAGATTTAGGGGCTGGGGAGCGTCCTAAGTACGAGCAGTACTTC.

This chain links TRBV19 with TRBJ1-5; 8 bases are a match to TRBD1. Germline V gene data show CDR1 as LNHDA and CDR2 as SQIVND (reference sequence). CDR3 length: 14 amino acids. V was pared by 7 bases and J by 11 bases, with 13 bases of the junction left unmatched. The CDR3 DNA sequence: TGTGCCAGTACCCGGGGACAGGAGCAAGAGACCCAGCATTTT. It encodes CASTRGQEQETQHF.

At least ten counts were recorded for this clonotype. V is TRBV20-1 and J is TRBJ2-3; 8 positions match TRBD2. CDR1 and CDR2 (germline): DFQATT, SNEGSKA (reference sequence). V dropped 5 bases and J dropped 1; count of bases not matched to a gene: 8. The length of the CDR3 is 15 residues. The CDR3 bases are TGCAGTGCTCCCCATAGCGGGGAGGGCACAGATACGCAGTATTTT. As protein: CSAPHSGEGTDTQYF.

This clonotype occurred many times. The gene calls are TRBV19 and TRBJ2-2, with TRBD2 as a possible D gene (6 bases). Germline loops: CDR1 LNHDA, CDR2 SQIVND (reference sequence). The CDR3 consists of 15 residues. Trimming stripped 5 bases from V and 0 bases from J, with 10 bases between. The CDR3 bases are TGTGCCAGTAGTCCTAGCGCCACGAACACCGGGGAGCTGTTTTTT. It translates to CASSPSATNTGELFF.

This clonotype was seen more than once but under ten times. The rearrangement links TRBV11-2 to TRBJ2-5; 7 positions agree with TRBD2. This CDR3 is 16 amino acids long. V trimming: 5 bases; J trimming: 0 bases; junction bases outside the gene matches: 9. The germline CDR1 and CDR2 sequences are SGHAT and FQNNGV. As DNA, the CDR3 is TGTGCCAGCAGCCCCCGGAGCGGGACCTACCAAGAGACCCAGTACTTC. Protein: CASSPRSGTYQETQYF.

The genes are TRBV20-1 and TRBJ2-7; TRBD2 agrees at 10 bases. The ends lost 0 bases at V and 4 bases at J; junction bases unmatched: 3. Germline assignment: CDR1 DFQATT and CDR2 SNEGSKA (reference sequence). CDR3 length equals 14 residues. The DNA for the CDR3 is TGCAGTGCTAGAGAAATAGCGGGAGGATACGAGCAGTACTTC. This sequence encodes CSAREIAGGYEQYF.

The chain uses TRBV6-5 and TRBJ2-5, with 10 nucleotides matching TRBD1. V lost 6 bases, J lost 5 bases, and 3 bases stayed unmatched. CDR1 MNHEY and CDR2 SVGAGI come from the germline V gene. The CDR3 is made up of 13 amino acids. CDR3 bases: TGTGCCAGCAGAGCGGGACAGGGGGAGACCCAGTACTTC. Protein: CASRAGQGETQYF.

DNA of the CDR3: TGTGCTAGATGGAATGAGCAGTTCTTC. Its protein product is CARWNEQFF. The genes are TRBV2 and TRBJ2-1, with D uncertain. The CDR3 totals 9 residues. Germline V gene data show CDR1 as SNHLY and CDR2 as FYNNEI. The entire variable domain, with the rest obtained from reference TRBV2 and TRBJ2-1, is as follows: EPEVTQTPSHQVTQMGQEVILRCVPISNHLYFYWYRQILGQKVEFLVSFYNNEISEKSEIFDDQFSVERPDGSNFTLKIRSTKLEDSAMYFCARWNEQFFGPGTRLTVL.

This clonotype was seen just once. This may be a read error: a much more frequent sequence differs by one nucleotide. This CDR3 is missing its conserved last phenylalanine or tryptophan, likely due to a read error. CDR3 nucleotide sequence: TGTGCCAGCAAACCGCTGACAGGGCCAAGCTCTGGCTACACCTAC. Amino acids: CASKPLTGPSSGYTY. The rearrangement links TRBV12-3 or TRBV12-4 to TRBJ1-2; 7 bases are a match to TRBD1. The CDR3 covers 15 residues. The ends lost 7 bases at V and 7 bases at J; junction bases unmatched: 15.

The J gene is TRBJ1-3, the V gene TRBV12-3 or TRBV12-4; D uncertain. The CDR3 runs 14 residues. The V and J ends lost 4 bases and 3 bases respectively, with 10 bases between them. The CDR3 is CASSSTSGGNTIYF. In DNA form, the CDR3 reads TGTGCCAGCAGTTCGACTAGCGGTGGAAACACCATATATTTT.

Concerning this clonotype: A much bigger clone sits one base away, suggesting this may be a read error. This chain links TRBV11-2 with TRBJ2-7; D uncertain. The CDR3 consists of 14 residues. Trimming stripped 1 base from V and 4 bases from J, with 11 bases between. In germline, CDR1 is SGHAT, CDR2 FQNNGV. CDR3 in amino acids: CASSLGLPPYEQYF. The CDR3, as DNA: TGTGCCAGCAGCTTAGGACTTCCTCCATACGAGCAGTACTTC.

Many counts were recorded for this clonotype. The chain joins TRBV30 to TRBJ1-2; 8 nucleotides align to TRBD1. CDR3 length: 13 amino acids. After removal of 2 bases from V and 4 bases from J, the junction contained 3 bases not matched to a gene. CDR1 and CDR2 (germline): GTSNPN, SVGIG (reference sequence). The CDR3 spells CAWSQDRAYGYTF. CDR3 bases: TGTGCCTGGAGTCAGGACAGGGCCTATGGCTACACCTTC. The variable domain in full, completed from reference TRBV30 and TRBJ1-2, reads SQTIHQWPATLVQPVGSPLSLECTVEGTSNPNLYWYRQAAGRGLQLLFYSVGIGQISSEVPQNLSASRPQDRQFILSSKKLLLSDSGFYLCAWSQDRAYGYTFGSGTRLTVV.

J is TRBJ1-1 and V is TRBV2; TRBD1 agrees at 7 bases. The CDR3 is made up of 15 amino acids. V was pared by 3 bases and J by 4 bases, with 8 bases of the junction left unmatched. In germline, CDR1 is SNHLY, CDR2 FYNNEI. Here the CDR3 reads CASSERGQQSTEAFF. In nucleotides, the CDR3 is TGTGCCAGCAGTGAGAGGGGGCAGCAGAGCACTGAAGCTTTCTTT.

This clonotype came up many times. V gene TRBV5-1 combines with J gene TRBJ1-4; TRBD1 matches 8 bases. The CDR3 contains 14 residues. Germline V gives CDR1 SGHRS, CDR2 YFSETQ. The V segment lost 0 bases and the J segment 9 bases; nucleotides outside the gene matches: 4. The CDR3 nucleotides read TGCGCCAGCAGCTTGGACGGACAGGGTAAAAAACTGTTTTTT. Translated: CASSLDGQGKKLFF.